This TCR beta chain was retrieved from a study of beta chain features in type 1 diabetes. The CDR3 is 14 residues long. From germline, CDR1 is SGDLS and CDR2 YYNGEE. V lost 4 bases to trimming and J lost 3 bases; unmatched junction nucleotides: 7. The whole isolated RNA underwent reverse transcription, so sequencing captured expressed TCRB transcripts. Some clones are missing from TCRdb's copy, which holds only in-frame ones; the method was immunoSEQ multiplex PCR. Of roughly 500,000 clones in the sample, 30% are singletons; the top ten hold 0.065%. Without exception, sorted populations had purity beyond 95%.

Sequences were obtained from naive CD4+ T cells from blood. The chain employs TRBV9 and TRBJ2-7, with TRBD2 identical over 7 bases. The sequence was obtained from a man in his late teens or twenties in good health. This chain's CDR3 is CASSTRDYLYEQYF. CDR3 coding DNA: TGTGCCAGCAGCACCCGGGACTACCTCTACGAGCAGTACTTC.